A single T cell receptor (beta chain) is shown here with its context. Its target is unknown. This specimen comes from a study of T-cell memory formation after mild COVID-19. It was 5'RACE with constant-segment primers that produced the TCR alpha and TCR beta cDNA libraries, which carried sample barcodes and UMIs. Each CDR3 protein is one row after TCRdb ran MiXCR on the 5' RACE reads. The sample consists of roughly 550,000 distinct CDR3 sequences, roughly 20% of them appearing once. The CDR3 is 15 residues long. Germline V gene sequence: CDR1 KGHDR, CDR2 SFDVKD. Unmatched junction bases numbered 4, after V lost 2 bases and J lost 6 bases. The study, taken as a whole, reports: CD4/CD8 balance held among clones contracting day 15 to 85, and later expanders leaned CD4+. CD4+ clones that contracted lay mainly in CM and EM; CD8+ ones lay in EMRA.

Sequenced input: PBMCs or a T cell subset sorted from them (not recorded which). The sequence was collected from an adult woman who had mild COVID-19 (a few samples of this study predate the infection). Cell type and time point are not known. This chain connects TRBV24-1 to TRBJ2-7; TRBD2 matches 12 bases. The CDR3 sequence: CATSDSSGRAIEQYF. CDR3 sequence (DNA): TGTGCCACCAGTGATTCTAGCGGGAGGGCCATCGAGCAGTACTTC.